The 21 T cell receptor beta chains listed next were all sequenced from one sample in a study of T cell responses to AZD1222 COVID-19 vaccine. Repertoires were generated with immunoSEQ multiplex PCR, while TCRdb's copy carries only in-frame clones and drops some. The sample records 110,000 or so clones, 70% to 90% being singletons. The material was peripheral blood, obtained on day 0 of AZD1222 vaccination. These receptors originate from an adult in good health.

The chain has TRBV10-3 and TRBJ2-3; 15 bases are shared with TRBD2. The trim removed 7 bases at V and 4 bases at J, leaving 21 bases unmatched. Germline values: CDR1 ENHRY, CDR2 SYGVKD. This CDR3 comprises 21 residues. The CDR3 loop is CAIIIESGLAGGWGSADTQYF. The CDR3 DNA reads TGTGCCATCATAATAGAGTCGGGACTAGCGGGAGGATGGGGAAGTGCAGATACGCAGTATTTT.

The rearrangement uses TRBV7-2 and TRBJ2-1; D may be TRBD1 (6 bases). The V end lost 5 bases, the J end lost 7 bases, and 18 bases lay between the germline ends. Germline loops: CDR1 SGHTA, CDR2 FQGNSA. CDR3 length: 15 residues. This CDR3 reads CASSQGAGAGNEQFF. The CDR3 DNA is TGTGCCAGCAGCCAAGGGGCAGGGGCTGGGAATGAGCAGTTCTTC. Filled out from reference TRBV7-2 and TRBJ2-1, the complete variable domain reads GAGVSQSPSNKVTEKGKDVELRCDPISGHTALYWYRQSLGQGLEFLIYFQGNSAPDKSGLPSDRFSAERTGGSVSTLTIQRTQQEDSAVYLCASSQGAGAGNEQFFGPGTRLTVL.

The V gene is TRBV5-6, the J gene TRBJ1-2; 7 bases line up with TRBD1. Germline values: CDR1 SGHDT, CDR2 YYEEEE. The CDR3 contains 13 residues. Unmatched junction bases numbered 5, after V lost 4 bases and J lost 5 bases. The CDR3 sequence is CASSPGQAYGYTF. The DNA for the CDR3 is TGTGCCAGCAGCCCAGGACAGGCTTATGGCTACACCTTC.

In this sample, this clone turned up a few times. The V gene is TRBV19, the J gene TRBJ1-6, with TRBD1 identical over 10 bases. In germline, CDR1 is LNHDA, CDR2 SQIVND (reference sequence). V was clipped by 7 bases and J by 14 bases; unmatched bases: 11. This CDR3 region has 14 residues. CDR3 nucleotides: TGTGCCAGTATTATGAGACAGGGGGCGCTGGCCCTCCACTTT. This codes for CASIMRQGALALHF.

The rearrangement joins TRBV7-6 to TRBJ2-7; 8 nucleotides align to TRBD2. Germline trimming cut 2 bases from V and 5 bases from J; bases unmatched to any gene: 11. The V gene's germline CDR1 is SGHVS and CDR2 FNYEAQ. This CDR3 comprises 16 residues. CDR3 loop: CASSLIRAGEFHEQYF. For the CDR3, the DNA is TGTGCCAGCAGCTTAATCAGAGCGGGAGAGTTCCACGAGCAGTACTTC.

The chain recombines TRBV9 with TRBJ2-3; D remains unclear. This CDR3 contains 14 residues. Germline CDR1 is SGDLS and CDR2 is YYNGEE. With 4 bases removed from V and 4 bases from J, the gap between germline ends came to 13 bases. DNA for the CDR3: TGTGCCAGCAGCACGGAGTTTTTCGCAGATACGCAGTATTTT. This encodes CASSTEFFADTQYF.

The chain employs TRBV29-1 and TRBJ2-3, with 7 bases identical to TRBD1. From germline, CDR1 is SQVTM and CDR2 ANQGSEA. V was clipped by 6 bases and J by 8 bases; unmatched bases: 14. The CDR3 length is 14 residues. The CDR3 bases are TGCAGCGTACGACAGGGTCAATCGGCAGGTACGCAGTATTTT. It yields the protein CSVRQGQSAGTQYF.

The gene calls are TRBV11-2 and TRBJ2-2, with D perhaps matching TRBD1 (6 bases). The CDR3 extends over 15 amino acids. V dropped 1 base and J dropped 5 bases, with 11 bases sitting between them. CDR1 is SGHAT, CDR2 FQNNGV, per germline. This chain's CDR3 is CASSLVGRGTGELFF. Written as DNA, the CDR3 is TGTGCCAGCAGCTTAGTAGGCAGGGGTACCGGGGAGCTGTTTTTT.

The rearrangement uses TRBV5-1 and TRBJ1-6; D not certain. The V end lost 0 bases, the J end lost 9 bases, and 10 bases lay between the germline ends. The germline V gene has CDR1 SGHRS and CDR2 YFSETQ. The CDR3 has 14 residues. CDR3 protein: CASSLAGTPSPLHF. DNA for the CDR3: TGCGCCAGCAGCTTGGCAGGAACCCCTTCACCCCTCCACTTT. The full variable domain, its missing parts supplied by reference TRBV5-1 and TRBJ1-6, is KAGVTQTPRYLIKTRGQQVTLSCSPISGHRSVSWYQQTPGQGLQFLFEYFSETQRNKGNFPGRFSGRQFSNSRSEMNVSTLELGDSALYLCASSLAGTPSPLHFGNGTRLTVT.

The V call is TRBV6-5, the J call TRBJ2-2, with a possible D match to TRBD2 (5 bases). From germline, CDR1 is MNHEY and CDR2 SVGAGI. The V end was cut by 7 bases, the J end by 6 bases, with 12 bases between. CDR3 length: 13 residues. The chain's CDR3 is CASNRPGAGELFF. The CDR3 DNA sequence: TGTGCCAGCAACCGACCCGGGGCCGGGGAGCTGTTTTTT.

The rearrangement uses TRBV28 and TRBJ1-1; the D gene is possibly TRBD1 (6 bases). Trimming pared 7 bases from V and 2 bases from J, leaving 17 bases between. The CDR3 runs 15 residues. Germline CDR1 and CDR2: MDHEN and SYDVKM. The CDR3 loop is CASTLTGLGNTEAFF. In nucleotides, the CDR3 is TGTGCCAGCACATTGACAGGATTGGGAAACACTGAAGCTTTCTTT.

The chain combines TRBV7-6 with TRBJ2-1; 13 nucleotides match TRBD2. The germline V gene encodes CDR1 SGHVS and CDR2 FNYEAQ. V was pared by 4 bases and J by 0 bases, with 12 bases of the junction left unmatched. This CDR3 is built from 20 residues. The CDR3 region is CASSSPLTSGRLSSYNEQFF. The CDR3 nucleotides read TGTGCCAGCAGCTCGCCCTTGACTAGCGGGAGGCTTAGCTCCTACAATGAGCAGTTCTTC.

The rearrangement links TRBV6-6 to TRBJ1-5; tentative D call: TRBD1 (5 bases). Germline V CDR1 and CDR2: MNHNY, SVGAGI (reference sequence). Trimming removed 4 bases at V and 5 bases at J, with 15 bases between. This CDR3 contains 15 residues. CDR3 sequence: CASSSAGTADQPQHF. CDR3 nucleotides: TGTGCCAGCAGTTCCGCCGGGACGGCAGATCAGCCCCAGCATTTT.

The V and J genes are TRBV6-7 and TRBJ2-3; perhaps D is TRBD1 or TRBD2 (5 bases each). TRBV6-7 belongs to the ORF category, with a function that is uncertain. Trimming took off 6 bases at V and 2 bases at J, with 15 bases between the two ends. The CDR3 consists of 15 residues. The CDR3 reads CASSRPGPITDTQYF. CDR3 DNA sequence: TGTGCCAGCAGCCGACCGGGACCCATCACAGATACGCAGTATTTT.

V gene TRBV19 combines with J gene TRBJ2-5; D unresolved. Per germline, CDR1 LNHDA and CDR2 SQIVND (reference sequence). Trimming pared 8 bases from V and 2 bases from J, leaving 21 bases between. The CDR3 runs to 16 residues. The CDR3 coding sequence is TGTGCCAGTGCCAGGAAGGCGCACCTCGGGCAAGAGACCCAGTACTTC. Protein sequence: CASARKAHLGQETQYF.

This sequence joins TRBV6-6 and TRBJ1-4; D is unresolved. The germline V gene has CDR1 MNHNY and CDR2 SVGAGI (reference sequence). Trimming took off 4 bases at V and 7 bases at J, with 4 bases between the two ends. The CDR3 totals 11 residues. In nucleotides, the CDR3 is TGTGCCAGCAGTTTGCGTGAAAAACTGTTTTTT. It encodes CASSLREKLFF.

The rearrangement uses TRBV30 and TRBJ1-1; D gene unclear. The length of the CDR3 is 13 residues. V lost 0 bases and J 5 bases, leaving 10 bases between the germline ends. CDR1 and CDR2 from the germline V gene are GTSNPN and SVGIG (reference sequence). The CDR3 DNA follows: TGTGCCTGGAGTGTACGGGTGGATACTGAAGCTTTCTTT. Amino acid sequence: CAWSVRVDTEAFF.

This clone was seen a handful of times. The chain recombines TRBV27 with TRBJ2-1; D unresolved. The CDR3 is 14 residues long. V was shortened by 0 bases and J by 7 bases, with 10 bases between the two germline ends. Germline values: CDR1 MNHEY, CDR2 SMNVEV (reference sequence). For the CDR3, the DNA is TGTGCCAGCAGTTTATCCACAGTGGGGAATGAGCAGTTCTTC. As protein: CASSLSTVGNEQFF.

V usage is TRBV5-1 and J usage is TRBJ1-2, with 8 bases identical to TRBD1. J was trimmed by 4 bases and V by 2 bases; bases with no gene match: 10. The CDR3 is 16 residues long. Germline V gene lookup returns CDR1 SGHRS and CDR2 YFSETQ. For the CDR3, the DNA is TGCGCCAGCAGCTTCGCGCCGGGACAGGAGTTCTATGGCTACACCTTC. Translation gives CASSFAPGQEFYGYTF.

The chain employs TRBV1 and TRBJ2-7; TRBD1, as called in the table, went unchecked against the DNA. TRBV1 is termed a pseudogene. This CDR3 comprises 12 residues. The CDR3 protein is CTSRPTAYEQYF. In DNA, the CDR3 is TGCACCAGCAGACCCACAGCCTACGAGCAGTACTTC.

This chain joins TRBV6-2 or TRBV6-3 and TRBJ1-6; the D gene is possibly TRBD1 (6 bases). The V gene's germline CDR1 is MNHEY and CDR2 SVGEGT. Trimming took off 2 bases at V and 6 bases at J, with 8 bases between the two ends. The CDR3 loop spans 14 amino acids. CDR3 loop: CASSYRGLNSPLHF. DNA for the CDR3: TGTGCCAGCAGTTACCGGGGGCTTAATTCACCCCTCCACTTT.